Listed below are T cell receptor beta chains from one sample, sequenced in a study of shared clonotypes between healthy human individuals. Libraries were prepared by immunoSEQ multiplex PCR; TCRdb keeps only in-frame clonotypes and omits some of them. The sample has around 700,000 clones, under 80% seen once. The sequenced sample was memory CD4+ T cells sorted from blood. Receptors originate from a woman in her thirties in good health. Both conserved end residues are part of each CDR3. D genes are given only for firm matches. Size tells how often a clone was seen (once, few, many) or the class of an expanded clone, and some rows leave it out.

clone_size | d_call | j_call | v_call | cdr3_nt | cdr3_aa
- | - | TRBJ2-7 | TRBV11-2 | TGTGCCAGCAGCTACCGGGACGGTTCCTACGAGCAGTACTTC | CASSYRDGSYEQYF
- | - | TRBJ2-1 | TRBV30 | TGTGCCTGGACAGGAGGAGGTAATGAGCAGTTCTTC | CAWTGGGNEQFF
- | - | TRBJ2-7 | TRBV30 | TGTGCCTGGAGTGTATCCGGCTACGAGCAGTACTTC | CAWSVSGYEQYF
- | TRBD1 | TRBJ2-2 | TRBV7-2 | TGTGCCAGCAGCTTAAGACAGGGGGCCACCGGGGAGCTGTTTTTT | CASSLRQGATGELFF
once | - | TRBJ1-1 | TRBV4-1 | TGCGCCAGCAGCCAACCCCACGCAGGGAAGAACACTGAAGCTTTCTTT | CASSQPHAGKNTEAFF
- | - | TRBJ2-2 | TRBV5-1 | TGCGCCAGCAGCTTGGGGGTCACCGGGGAGCTGTTTTTT | CASSLGVTGELFF
- | - | TRBJ1-5 | TRBV6-6 | TGTGCCAGCGCTATCGCGGGGAATCAGCCCCAGCATTTT | CASAIAGNQPQHF
- | - | TRBJ2-1 | TRBV28 | TGTGCCAGCAGTTCCTCAGGGGAAGGGAATGAGCAGTTCTTC | CASSSSGEGNEQFF
- | TRBD2 | TRBJ2-5 | TRBV5-4 | TGTGCCAGCAGCCCCAGCGGGAGCTACCAAGAGACCCAGTACTTC | CASSPSGSYQETQYF
- | TRBD1 | TRBJ2-7 | TRBV6-5 | TGTGCCAGCAGGGACAGGGGGCTCGGCGAGCAGTACTTC | CASRDRGLGEQYF
- | - | TRBJ2-7 | TRBV30 | TGTGCCTACCGAGGGTACTACGAGCAGTACTTC | CAYRGYYEQYF
- | - | TRBJ2-2 | TRBV2 | TGTGCCAGCAGTGAAACCGCCCTTGCTAGCGCCGACGGGGAGCTGTTTTTT | CASSETALASADGELFF
few | TRBD2 | TRBJ2-5 | TRBV27 | TGTGCCAGCAGCTCGGTAACCGGGACTAGCGGCCCCCCCGGGACCCAGTACTTC | CASSSVTGTSGPPGTQYF
- | TRBD2 | TRBJ2-3 | TRBV7-9 | TGTGCCAGCAGCCCCAAGTGGGGGGGTAGCACAGATACGCAGTATTTT | CASSPKWGGSTDTQYF
few | TRBD2 | TRBJ2-3 | TRBV25-1 | TGTGCCAGCAGTGAAAGCGGGAGAGACACAGATACGCAGTATTTT | CASSESGRDTDTQYF
- | TRBD1 | TRBJ1-5 | TRBV28 | TGTGCCAGCAGGGGACAGGGCGGTGTACAACAGCCCCAGCATTTT | CASRGQGGVQQPQHF
- | - | TRBJ2-7 | TRBV4-1 | TGCGCCAGCAGCCACCCACTGGGGGTAGGCGAGCAGTACTTC | CASSHPLGVGEQYF
- | TRBD1 | TRBJ2-3 | TRBV7-6 | TGTGCCAGCAGCGACGGGACAGGGACAGATACGCAGTATTTT | CASSDGTGTDTQYF
- | - | TRBJ2-7 | TRBV7-2 | TGTGCCAGCAGCTTATGGCACGGAGACTACGAGCAGTACTTC | CASSLWHGDYEQYF
- | - | TRBJ1-5 | TRBV18 | TGTGCCAGCTCCCGCGACCAGGGTAGGTCTCAGCCCCAGCATTTT | CASSRDQGRSQPQHF
- | - | TRBJ2-7 | TRBV19 | TGTGCCAGTAGTGCCACAGGGTACGAGCAGTACTTC | CASSATGYEQYF
once | - | TRBJ2-1 | TRBV6-1 | TGTGCCAGCAGTGAATTCGGGCAGTACAATGAGCAGTTCTTC | CASSEFGQYNEQFF
- | - | TRBJ1-2 | TRBV5-1 | TGCGCCAGCAGCCAGACAGGCCTGGACTATGGCTACACCTTC | CASSQTGLDYGYTF
- | - | TRBJ2-7 | TRBV4-1 | TGCGCCAGCAGCCAAGTGAGGGCCTCCTACGAGCAGTACTTC | CASSQVRASYEQYF
- | TRBD1 | TRBJ1-1 | TRBV30 | TGTGCCTGGAGGGGGACAGGGCGGACTGAAGCTTTCTTT | CAWRGTGRTEAFF
- | - | TRBJ1-3 | TRBV5-1 | TGCGCCAGCAGCTACGGACCCAGCTCTGGAAACACCATATATTTT | CASSYGPSSGNTIYF
few | - | TRBJ2-5 | TRBV7-9 | TGTGCCAGCAGCCCCGGGGCAGAGACCCAGTACTTC | CASSPGAETQYF
few | TRBD2 | TRBJ2-5 | TRBV7-8 | TGTGCCAGCAGCTTAGGCCAGCGGGAGTTCAAGACCCAGTACTTC | CASSLGQREFKTQYF
- | TRBD2 | TRBJ2-7 | TRBV11-2 | TGTGCCAGCAGCCCCGTTTTTTTAGCTAGCGGGATGGGGTACGAGCAGTACTTC | CASSPVFLASGMGYEQYF
- | - | TRBJ2-7 | TRBV28 | TGTGCCAGCAGTACCCCCCCCTACGAGCAGTACTTC | CASSTPPYEQYF
few | TRBD1 | TRBJ2-2 | TRBV5-4 | TGTGCCAGCAGCGCCAGGACAGGGCTCACCGGGGAGCTGTTTTTT | CASSARTGLTGELFF
many | - | TRBJ2-7 | TRBV6-1 | TGTGCCAGCAGTGAAGCACAGGGAAGGTACGACGAGCAGTACTTC | CASSEAQGRYDEQYF
- | - | TRBJ2-5 | TRBV5-1 | TGCGCCAGCAGCTTGATGTGGGTCGGGGAGACCCAGTACTTC | CASSLMWVGETQYF
- | - | TRBJ2-7 | TRBV6-1 | TGTGCCAGCAACCAGGGCCGATACGAGCAGTACTTC | CASNQGRYEQYF
- | TRBD1 | TRBJ1-4 | TRBV28 | TGTGCCGGCAGCACCCGGAGACAGGGGACAAATGAAAAACTGTTTTTT | CAGSTRRQGTNEKLFF
- | - | TRBJ1-2 | TRBV6-1 | TGTGCCAGCGTGGGGAGCCCAAACTATGGCTACACCTTC | CASVGSPNYGYTF
few | - | TRBJ2-7 | TRBV5-6 | TGTGCCAGCAGCACGAAGGTTCGCTCCTACGAGCAGTACTTC | CASSTKVRSYEQYF
few | - | TRBJ2-7 | TRBV7-8 | TGTGCCAGCAGCTTACAGGTGGCCCTAAACGAGCAGTACTTC | CASSLQVALNEQYF
- | - | TRBJ1-2 | TRBV28 | TGTGCCAGCAGTTTTGACACAAACTATGGCTACACCTTC | CASSFDTNYGYTF
few | TRBD2 | TRBJ2-1 | TRBV7-3 | TGTGCCAGCGGAGGGACTAGCGTGAACAATGAGCAGTTCTTC | CASGGTSVNNEQFF
- | TRBD2 | TRBJ2-5 | TRBV4-2 | TGTGCCAGCAGCCGAGAGACTAGCGGGTGGGAGACCCAGTACTTC | CASSRETSGWETQYF
- | TRBD2 | TRBJ2-2 | TRBV7-6 | TGTGCCAGCAGCTTAGAAGCCCCTAGCGGGAGCCCCGGGGAGCTGTTTTTT | CASSLEAPSGSPGELFF
- | TRBD1 | TRBJ1-1 | TRBV7-9 | TGTGCCAGCAGCTTAATGCAGACAGGGGCTTTCTTT | CASSLMQTGAFF
- | - | TRBJ2-7 | TRBV5-1 | TGCGCCAGCAGCTTATTGGGAAGCTCCTACGAGCAGTACTTC | CASSLLGSSYEQYF
- | TRBD1 | TRBJ2-2 | TRBV19 | TGTGCCAGTAGAAAACAGGGGACAGTCGCCGGGGAGCTGTTTTTT | CASRKQGTVAGELFF
- | TRBD2 | TRBJ2-3 | TRBV11-2 | TGTGCCAGCAGCAGATTACTAGCGGGAGATCAAGATACGCAGTATTTT | CASSRLLAGDQDTQYF
- | TRBD2 | TRBJ2-1 | TRBV19 | TGTGCCAGTACTTCCCTCGGGAGGGCCTACAATGAGCAGTTCTTC | CASTSLGRAYNEQFF
- | TRBD2 | TRBJ2-3 | TRBV5-4 | TGTGCCAGCAGCTTGCGACTAGCGGGGTACACAGATACGCAGTATTTT | CASSLRLAGYTDTQYF
- | - | TRBJ1-5 | TRBV7-2 | TGTGCCAGCAGCCCACCAGGGGCGGGTGGTCAGCCCCAGCATTTT | CASSPPGAGGQPQHF
- | TRBD1 | TRBJ2-7 | TRBV7-9 | TGTGCCAGCAGCTTATCGGGACAGGGATACTACGAGCAGTACTTC | CASSLSGQGYYEQYF
few | - | TRBJ1-5 | TRBV5-1 | TGCGCCAGCAGCTTGTGGGGGGAGGAGCGGCCCCAGCATTTT | CASSLWGEERPQHF
few | - | TRBJ2-1 | TRBV5-8 | TGTGCCAGCAGCTTACGAACCGGGACTCCCTCTAATGAGCAGTTCTTC | CASSLRTGTPSNEQFF
many | TRBD1 | TRBJ1-4 | TRBV2 | TGTGCCAGCAGCCCCGAGGGACAGGGGCAGGAGAAACTGTTTTTT | CASSPEGQGQEKLFF
few | TRBD1 | TRBJ1-1 | TRBV5-1 | TGCGCCAGCAGCTCCGGGACAGGGTACACTGAAGCTTTCTTT | CASSSGTGYTEAFF
- | TRBD2 | TRBJ2-2 | TRBV6-6 | TGTGCCAGCTGGACTAGTTTCGGGGAGCTGTTTTTT | CASWTSFGELFF